This is a list of T cell receptor beta chains from one sample in a study of PD-1 blockade in classical Hodgkin lymphoma. TCRdb's table, derived via immunoSEQ multiplex PCR, lists solely in-frame clones and lacks some. The sample contains around 13,000 clones, 65% to 85% of which appear only once. This sample comprised peripheral blood mononuclear cells (PBMCs), obtained before the fourth cycle of nivolumab. These receptors were obtained from a human donor with classical Hodgkin lymphoma. Each CDR3 is given with its conserved first and last residue. Fields, in order: clone size, D gene, J gene, V gene, CDR3 DNA, CDR3 protein. A D gene is named only where the DNA matches it firmly. Only some rows state a clone size, as once, few, many or a class for expanded clones.

NA TRBD2 TRBJ2-7 TRBV7-3 TGTGCCAGCAGCTTAGGGACTACCCCCGGGGTTCTCGAGCAGTACTTC CASSLGTTPGVLEQYF
NA NA TRBJ1-2 TRBV4-1 TGCGCCAGCAGCCAAGAAAACAGGGCCGACGGCTACACCTTC CASSQENRADGYTF
NA TRBD2 TRBJ2-2 TRBV6-4 TGTGCCAGCAGTCGGACTAGTTCGAACACCGGGGAGCTGTTTTTT CASSRTSSNTGELFF
few NA TRBJ2-1 TRBV4-3 TGCGCCAGCAGCCAAGATAATCTGCAGAGCTCCTACAATGAGCAGTTCTTC CASSQDNLQSSYNEQFF
NA NA TRBJ1-1 TRBV2 TGTGCCAGCAGTCCGAACACTGAAGCTTTCTTT CASSPNTEAFF
NA NA TRBJ1-2 TRBV30 TGTGCCTGGAACGGACAGTCCAGCTATGGCTACACCTTC CAWNGQSSYGYTF
once TRBD1 TRBJ2-7 TRBV4-1 TGCGCCAGCAGCCTCTTCACCCTACGACAGGGCTACGAGCAGTACTTC CASSLFTLRQGYEQYF
few NA TRBJ2-2 TRBV2 TGTGCCAGTACGGGGGTGAAGAACGCCGGGGAGCTGTTTTTT CASTGVKNAGELFF
once TRBD1 TRBJ1-4 TRBV4-3 TGCGCCAGCAGCCCATACAGGGGGACTGAAAAACTGTTTTTT CASSPYRGTEKLFF
NA NA TRBJ2-3 TRBV4-2 TGTGCCAGCAGCCAAGAAACCCTAAGGAGCACAGATACGCAGTATTTT CASSQETLRSTDTQYF
NA NA TRBJ2-5 TRBV5-5 TGTGCCAGCAGCCTCCGGGGCCAAGAGACCCAGTACTTC CASSLRGQETQYF
NA NA TRBJ2-3 TRBV6-1 TGTGCCAGCACCACGAGCTGGGGCACAGATACGCAGTATTTT CASTTSWGTDTQYF
NA NA TRBJ2-1 TRBV2 TGTGCCAGCGCCCGGACTTATGGGAGCTCCTACAATGAGCAGTTCTTC CASARTYGSSYNEQFF
NA NA TRBJ2-5 TRBV7-3 TGTGCCAGCAGCTTGGGGGATCGGGAGACCCAGTACTTC CASSLGDRETQYF
few NA TRBJ1-6 TRBV7-9 TGTGCCAGCAGCCAGAGAGGGGGACATAATTCACCCCTCCACTTT CASSQRGGHNSPLHF
NA NA TRBJ1-1 TRBV12-5 TGTGCTAGTGGTCCATCATTTAGTCCTGGCAGGGACACTGAAGCTTTCTTT CASGPSFSPGRDTEAFF
NA NA TRBJ2-5 TRBV28 TGTGCCAGCAGTTTAGGACAGAACCAAGAGACCCAGTACTTC CASSLGQNQETQYF
NA NA TRBJ2-5 TRBV4-1 TGCGCCAGCAGCCAAGGGGGGGAGCCCCAGTACTTC CASSQGGEPQYF
NA TRBD2 TRBJ2-1 TRBV6-4 TGTGCCAGCAGTGTTTCTAGCGGGGCTGTTAATGAGCAGTTCTTC CASSVSSGAVNEQFF
NA TRBD1 TRBJ2-7 TRBV6-5 TGTGCCAGCACCCCCGGCGAACAGGGGGCTGACGAGCAGTACTTC CASTPGEQGADEQYF
NA NA TRBJ2-3 TRBV7-9 TGTGCCAGCAGCTTAGGCACGGGACGCAGAGATACGCAGTATTTT CASSLGTGRRDTQYF
NA TRBD1 TRBJ1-2 TRBV6-5 TGTGCCAGCAGTTACGGGACAGGGGTTAGCTATGGCTACACCTTC CASSYGTGVSYGYTF
NA NA TRBJ1-1 TRBV28 TGTGGAGCGGGCATGAACACTGAAGCTTTCTTT CGAGMNTEAFF
NA TRBD1 TRBJ2-7 TRBV29-1 TGCAGCGTTGAACCGGGACAGGGCAGCGAGCAGTACTTC CSVEPGQGSEQYF
NA NA TRBJ2-3 TRBV15 TGTGCCACCAGCAGAGCCGGGTCTAGCACAGATACGCAGTATTTT CATSRAGSSTDTQYF
NA NA TRBJ2-1 TRBV7-8 TGTGCCAGCAGCCCCGGGAGGGGGCGAGGCAATGAGCAGTTCTTC CASSPGRGRGNEQFF
NA NA TRBJ2-2 TRBV27 TGTGCCAGCAAGGGGCAGGGCCCAGTCGTGGCCGGGGAGCTGTTTTTT CASKGQGPVVAGELFF
NA TRBD2 TRBJ2-7 TRBV5-4 TGTGCCAGCAGCTTACTATTGGGACTAGCGGCCTACGAGCAGTACTTC CASSLLLGLAAYEQYF
NA NA TRBJ2-1 TRBV18 TGTGCCAGCTCACCGCCGGACTCCTACTACAATGAGCAGTTCTTC CASSPPDSYYNEQFF
NA NA TRBJ2-7 TRBV7-9 TGTGCCGCTCAATCCGGGACACCGTTTTTGTACTTC CAAQSGTPFLYF
once TRBD1 TRBJ1-1 TRBV2 TGTGCCAGCATTGCCGGGACAGGGGATCGAGCTTTCTTT CASIAGTGDRAFF